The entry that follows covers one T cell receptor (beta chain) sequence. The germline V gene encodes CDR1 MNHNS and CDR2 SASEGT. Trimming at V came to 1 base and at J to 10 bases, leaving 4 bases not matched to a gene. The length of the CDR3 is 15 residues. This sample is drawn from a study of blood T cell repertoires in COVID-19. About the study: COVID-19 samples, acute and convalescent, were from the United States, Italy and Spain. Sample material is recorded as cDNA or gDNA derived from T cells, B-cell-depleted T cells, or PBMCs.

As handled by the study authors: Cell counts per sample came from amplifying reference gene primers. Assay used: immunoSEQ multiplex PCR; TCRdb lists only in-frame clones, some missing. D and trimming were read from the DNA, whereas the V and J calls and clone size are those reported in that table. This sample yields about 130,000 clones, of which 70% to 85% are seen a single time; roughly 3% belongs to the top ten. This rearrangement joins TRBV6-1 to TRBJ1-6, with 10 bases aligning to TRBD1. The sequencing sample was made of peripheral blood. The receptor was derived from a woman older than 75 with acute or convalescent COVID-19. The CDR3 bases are TGTGCCAGCAGTGAAGGGGGACAGGGGAGGTCACCCCTCCACTTT. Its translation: CASSEGGQGRSPLHF.